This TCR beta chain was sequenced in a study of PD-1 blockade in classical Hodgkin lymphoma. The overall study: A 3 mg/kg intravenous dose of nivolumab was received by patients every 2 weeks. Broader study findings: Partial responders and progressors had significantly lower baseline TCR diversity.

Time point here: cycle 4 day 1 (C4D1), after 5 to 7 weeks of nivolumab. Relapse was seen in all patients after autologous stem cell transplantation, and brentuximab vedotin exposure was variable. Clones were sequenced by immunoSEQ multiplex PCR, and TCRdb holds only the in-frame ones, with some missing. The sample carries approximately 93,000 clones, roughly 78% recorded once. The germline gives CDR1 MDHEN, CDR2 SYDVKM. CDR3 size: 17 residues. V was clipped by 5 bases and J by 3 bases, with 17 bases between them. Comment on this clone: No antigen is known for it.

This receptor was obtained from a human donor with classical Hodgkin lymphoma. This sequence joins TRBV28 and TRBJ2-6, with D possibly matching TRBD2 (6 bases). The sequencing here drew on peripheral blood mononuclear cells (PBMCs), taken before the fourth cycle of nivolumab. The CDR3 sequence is CASSPWRGAGGANVLTF. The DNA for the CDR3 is TGTGCCAGCAGTCCCTGGAGGGGCGCGGGTGGGGCCAACGTCCTGACTTTC.